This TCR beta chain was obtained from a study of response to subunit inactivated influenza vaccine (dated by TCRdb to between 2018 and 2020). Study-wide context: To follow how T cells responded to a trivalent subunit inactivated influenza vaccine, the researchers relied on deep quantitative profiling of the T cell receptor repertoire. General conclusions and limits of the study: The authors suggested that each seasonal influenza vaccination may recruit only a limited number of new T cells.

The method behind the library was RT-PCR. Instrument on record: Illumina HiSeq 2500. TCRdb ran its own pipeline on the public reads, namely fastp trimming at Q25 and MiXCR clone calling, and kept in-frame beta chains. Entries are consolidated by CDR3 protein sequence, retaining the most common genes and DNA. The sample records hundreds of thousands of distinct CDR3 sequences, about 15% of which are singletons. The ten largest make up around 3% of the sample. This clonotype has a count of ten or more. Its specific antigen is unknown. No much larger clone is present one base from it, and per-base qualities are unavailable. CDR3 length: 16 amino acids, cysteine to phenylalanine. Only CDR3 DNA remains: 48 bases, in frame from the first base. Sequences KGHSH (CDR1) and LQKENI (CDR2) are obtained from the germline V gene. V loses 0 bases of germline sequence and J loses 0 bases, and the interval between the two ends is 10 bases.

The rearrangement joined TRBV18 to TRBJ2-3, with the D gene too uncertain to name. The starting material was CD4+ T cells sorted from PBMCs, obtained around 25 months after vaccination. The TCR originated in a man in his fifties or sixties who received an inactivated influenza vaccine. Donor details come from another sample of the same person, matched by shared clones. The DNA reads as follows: TGTGCCAGCTCACCACCGACGGCCTCTAGCACAGATACGCAGTATTTT. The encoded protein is CASSPPTASSTDTQYF. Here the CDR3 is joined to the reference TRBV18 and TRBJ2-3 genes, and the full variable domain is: NAGVMQNPRHLVRRRGQEARLRCSPMKGHSHVYWYRQLPEEGLKFMVYLQKENIIDESGMPKERFSAEFPKEGPSILRIQQVVRGDSAAYFCASSPPTASSTDTQYFGPGTRLTVL.